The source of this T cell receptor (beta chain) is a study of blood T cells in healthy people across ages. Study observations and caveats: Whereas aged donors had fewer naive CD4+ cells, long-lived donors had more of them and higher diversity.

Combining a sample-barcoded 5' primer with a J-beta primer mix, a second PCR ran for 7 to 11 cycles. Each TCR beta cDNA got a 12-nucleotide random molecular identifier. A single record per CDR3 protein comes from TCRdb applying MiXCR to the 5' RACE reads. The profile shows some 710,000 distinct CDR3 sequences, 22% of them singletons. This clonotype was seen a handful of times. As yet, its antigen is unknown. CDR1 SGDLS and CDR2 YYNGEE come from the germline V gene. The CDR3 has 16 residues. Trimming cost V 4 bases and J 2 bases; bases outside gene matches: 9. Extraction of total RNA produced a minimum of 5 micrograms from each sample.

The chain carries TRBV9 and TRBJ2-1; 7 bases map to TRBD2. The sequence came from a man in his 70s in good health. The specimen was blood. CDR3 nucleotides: TGTGCCAGCAGCACTACCGGGAGGCCAACCTACAATGAGCAGTTCTTC. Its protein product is CASSTTGRPTYNEQFF.